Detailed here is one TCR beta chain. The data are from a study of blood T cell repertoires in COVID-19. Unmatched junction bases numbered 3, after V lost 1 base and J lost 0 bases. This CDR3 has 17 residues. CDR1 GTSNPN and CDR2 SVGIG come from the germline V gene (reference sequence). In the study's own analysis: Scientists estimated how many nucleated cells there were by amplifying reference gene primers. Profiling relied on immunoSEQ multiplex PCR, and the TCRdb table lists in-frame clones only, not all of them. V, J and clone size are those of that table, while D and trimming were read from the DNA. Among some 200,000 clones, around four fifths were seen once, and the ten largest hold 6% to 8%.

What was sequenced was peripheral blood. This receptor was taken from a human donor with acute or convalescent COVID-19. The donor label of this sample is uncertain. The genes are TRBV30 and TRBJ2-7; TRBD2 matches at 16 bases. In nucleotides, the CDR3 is TGTGCCTGGAGTGCGGGACTAGCGGGAGGGTCCTCCTACGAGCAGTACTTC. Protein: CAWSAGLAGGSSYEQYF.